This entry lists 10 T cell receptor beta chains sequenced from one sample in a study of shared clonotypes between healthy human individuals. TCRdb keeps only in-frame clones here, not all; method: immunoSEQ multiplex PCR. Here the sample spans 2 million to 2.5 million clones, 95% being singletons. Source material: naive CD4+ T cells sorted from blood. Subset denoted: CD45RA+ positively selected. These receptors came from a man between 18 and 35 years old in good health.

The rearrangement links TRBV7-9 to TRBJ2-3; TRBD2 matches 8 bases. CDR3 length equals 15 residues. In germline, CDR1 is SEHNR, CDR2 FQNEAQ (reference sequence). The V and J ends lost 6 bases and 4 bases, in that order; junction bases with no gene match: 9. As DNA, the CDR3 is TGTGCCAGCAGTCCTCGGACTAGCTCAGCAGATACGCAGTATTTT. Its protein product is CASSPRTSSADTQYF.

Points on this clone: The same CDR3 arises from other DNA sequences in this sample as well. This chain links TRBV28 with TRBJ2-7, with D perhaps TRBD2 (5 bases). Germline CDR1 and CDR2: MDHEN and SYDVKM. This CDR3 contains 14 residues. V was pared by 3 bases and J by 0 bases, with 9 bases between. CDR3 DNA: TGTGCCAGCAGTTTTCCGGGAAGCTCCTACGAGCAGTACTTC. Translating gives CASSFPGSSYEQYF.

CDR3 protein: CASSPGTGSSYEQYF. The CDR3 DNA follows: TGTGCCAGCAGCCCGGGGACAGGGAGCTCCTACGAGCAGTACTTC. V usage is TRBV9 and J usage is TRBJ2-7, with 9 bases fitting TRBD1. J was trimmed by 0 bases and V by 4 bases; bases with no gene match: 5. Germline assignment: CDR1 SGDLS and CDR2 YYNGEE. The CDR3 loop spans 15 amino acids.

This clone has just one count. The chain carries TRBV5-4 and TRBJ2-1; D is possibly TRBD2 (5 bases). Trimming left V 4 bases short and J 1 base short, with 12 bases between. Per germline, CDR1 SGHNT and CDR2 YYREEE (reference sequence). There are 15 residues in the CDR3. The chain's CDR3 is CASSSGRESYNEQFF. The DNA for the CDR3 is TGTGCCAGCAGCAGCGGAAGGGAATCCTACAATGAGCAGTTCTTC.

V is TRBV21-1 and J is TRBJ2-7. TRBV21-1 is marked as a pseudogene. The CDR3 has 14 amino acids. CDR3 nucleotides: TGTGCCAGCAGCGCCGGGACGGAAAACTACGAGCAGTACTTC. This translates into CASSAGTENYEQYF.

The rearrangement links TRBV29-1 to TRBJ1-4; possible D gene TRBD1, 5 bases. This CDR3 spans 12 amino acids. Trimming shortened V by 3 bases and J by 5 bases, and 7 bases separated the two germline ends. In germline, CDR1 is SQVTM, CDR2 ANQGSEA. Here the CDR3 DNA reads TGCAGCGTTGACTCAGGGAATGAAAAACTGTTTTTT. Residues: CSVDSGNEKLFF. The whole variable domain, remainder taken from reference TRBV29-1 and TRBJ1-4, is SAVISQKPSRDICQRGTSLTIQCQVDSQVTMMFWYRQQPGQSLTLIATANQGSEATYESGFVIDKFPISRPNLTFSTLTVSNMSPEDSSIYLCSVDSGNEKLFFGSGTQLSVL.

The chain links TRBV9 to TRBJ1-4; no clear D. The CDR3 sequence is 16 residues long. V was pared by 0 bases and J by 7 bases, with 16 bases between. CDR1 SGDLS and CDR2 YYNGEE come from the germline V gene. CDR3 region: CASSVVEATICEKLFF. DNA of the CDR3: TGTGCCAGCAGCGTAGTGGAGGCCACGATTTGTGAAAAACTGTTTTTT.

This chain uses TRBV27 with TRBJ2-5; tentative D call: TRBD1 (5 bases). The J call may be wrong; the DNA end is better matched by TRBJ2-7. This CDR3 is built from 12 residues. In germline, CDR1 is MNHEY, CDR2 SMNVEV (reference sequence). The DNA for the CDR3 is TGTGCCAGCAGGGACACATCCTACGAGCAGTACTTC. Its translation is CASRDTSYEQYF.

Notes on this clone: Other DNA sequences in the sample encode the same CDR3. This chain uses TRBV18 with TRBJ1-1; possibly TRBD1 for D (6 bases). Germline CDR1 and CDR2: KGHSH and LQKENI. The CDR3 spans 14 residues. Trimming took off 6 bases at V and 0 bases at J, with 11 bases between the two ends. CDR3 sequence (DNA): TGTGCCAGCTCCCGACAGGTCCTGAACACTGAAGCTTTCTTT. Protein sequence: CASSRQVLNTEAFF.

This clone was observed a single time. V and J are TRBV4-3 and TRBJ2-1; the D gene is possibly TRBD2 (5 bases). This CDR3 comprises 15 residues. Between the trimmed V and J ends, which lost 0 bases and 6 bases, there was a span of 12 bases. Per germline, CDR1 LGHNA and CDR2 YSLEER. CDR3 in DNA: TGCGCCAGCAGCCAAGAGCCAGAACGGGGCAATGAGCAGTTCTTC. Translation gives CASSQEPERGNEQFF.